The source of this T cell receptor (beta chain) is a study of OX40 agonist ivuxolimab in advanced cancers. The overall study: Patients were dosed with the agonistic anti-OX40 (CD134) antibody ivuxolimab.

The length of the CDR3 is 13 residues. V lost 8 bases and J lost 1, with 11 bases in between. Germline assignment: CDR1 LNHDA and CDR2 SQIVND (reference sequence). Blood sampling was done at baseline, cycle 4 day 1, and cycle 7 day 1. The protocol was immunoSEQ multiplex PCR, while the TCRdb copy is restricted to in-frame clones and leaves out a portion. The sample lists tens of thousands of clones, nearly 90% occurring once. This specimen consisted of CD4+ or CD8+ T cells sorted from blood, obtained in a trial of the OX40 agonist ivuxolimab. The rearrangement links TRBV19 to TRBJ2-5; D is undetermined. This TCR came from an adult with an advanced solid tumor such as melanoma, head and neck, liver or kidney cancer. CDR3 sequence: CASRGLGQETQYF. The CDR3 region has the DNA TGTGCCAGTCGTGGTCTGGGCCAAGAGACCCAGTACTTC.